The rows below give T cell receptor beta chains drawn from one sample of a study of radiotherapy plus CTLA-4 blockade in lung cancer. This table comes from immunoSEQ multiplex PCR, and its TCRdb copy is limited to in-frame clones, with some not included. This sample has roughly 2,900 clones, with roughly 84% found just once. The sample consisted of tumor tissue, taken from a patient treated with radiotherapy plus ipilimumab. All receptors derive from a human donor with non-small cell lung cancer that progressed on radiotherapy plus ipilimumab. Each CDR3 is given with its conserved first and last residue. D genes are given only for firm matches. Some rows mark clone size as missing; the rest say once, few, many or name a class of expanded clone.

V gene: TRBV2
clone size: NA
J gene: TRBJ1-2
D gene: TRBD1
CDR3 DNA: TGTGCCAGCAGGCCGGGACAGGAAACGAGCTATGGCTACACCTTC
CDR3 protein: CASRPGQETSYGYTF

V gene: TRBV7-2
clone size: NA
J gene: TRBJ2-3
D gene: NA
CDR3 DNA: TGTGCCAGCAGCCCGGAGAGACATAGCACAGATACGCAGTATTTT
CDR3 protein: CASSPERHSTDTQYF

V gene: TRBV29-1
clone size: NA
J gene: TRBJ1-5
D gene: NA
CDR3 DNA: TGCAGCGTTGTCGTTGAAGGGCAGCCCCAGCATTTT
CDR3 protein: CSVVVEGQPQHF

V gene: TRBV2
clone size: NA
J gene: TRBJ2-7
D gene: TRBD1
CDR3 DNA: TGTGCCAGCAGTGAAATTACAGGGGGCAGGTACGAGCAGTACTTC
CDR3 protein: CASSEITGGRYEQYF

V gene: TRBV27
clone size: NA
J gene: TRBJ2-4
D gene: TRBD1
CDR3 DNA: TGTGCCAGCAGCTGGACAGGGCAAAACATTCAGTACTTC
CDR3 protein: CASSWTGQNIQYF

V gene: TRBV11-1
clone size: NA
J gene: TRBJ1-2
D gene: NA
CDR3 DNA: TGTGCCAGCAGCTTAGGCGGGGGCGGCTATGGCTACACCTTC
CDR3 protein: CASSLGGGGYGYTF

V gene: TRBV4-3
clone size: NA
J gene: TRBJ2-2
D gene: TRBD2
CDR3 DNA: TGCGCCAGCAGCCAATCCGGGACTAGCGGGGTATTTGACACCGGGGAGCTGTTTTTT
CDR3 protein: CASSQSGTSGVFDTGELFF

V gene: TRBV6-1
clone size: few
J gene: TRBJ1-1
D gene: TRBD1
CDR3 DNA: TGTGCCAGCGACAGGGGGCCAGAGGCTTTCTTT
CDR3 protein: CASDRGPEAFF

V gene: TRBV29-1
clone size: NA
J gene: TRBJ2-1
D gene: TRBD1
CDR3 DNA: TGCAGCGTTGTTCCCCTCTTCGGGACAGGGTCGTACAATGAGCAGTTCTTC
CDR3 protein: CSVVPLFGTGSYNEQFF

V gene: TRBV19
clone size: once
J gene: TRBJ1-2
D gene: NA
CDR3 DNA: TGTGCCAGTAGTGTTTCCCCGACAGGATCTATGGGCTACACCTTC
CDR3 protein: CASSVSPTGSMGYTF

V gene: TRBV4-3
clone size: NA
J gene: TRBJ2-3
D gene: TRBD2
CDR3 DNA: TGCGCCAGCAGCCAAGCTAGCGGGGGGGCGGGAGATACGCAGTATTTT
CDR3 protein: CASSQASGGAGDTQYF

V gene: TRBV15
clone size: NA
J gene: TRBJ2-7
D gene: NA
CDR3 DNA: TGTGCCACCAGCAGCGGACACGCCTACGAGCAGTACTTC
CDR3 protein: CATSSGHAYEQYF

V gene: TRBV6-6
clone size: NA
J gene: TRBJ1-1
D gene: NA
CDR3 DNA: TGTGCCAGCAGGGGACCAGTGGTAGAAGGGACTGAAGCTTTCTTT
CDR3 protein: CASRGPVVEGTEAFF

V gene: TRBV5-5
clone size: NA
J gene: TRBJ1-3
D gene: NA
CDR3 DNA: TGTGCCAGCAGTAGAGGGGGTCGAAACTCTGGAAACACCATATATTTT
CDR3 protein: CASSRGGRNSGNTIYF

V gene: TRBV18
clone size: NA
J gene: TRBJ2-3
D gene: TRBD2
CDR3 DNA: TGTGCCAGCTCACAGGGGACTAGCGGGGCCATAGGAAATACGCAGTATTTT
CDR3 protein: CASSQGTSGAIGNTQYF

V gene: TRBV28
clone size: NA
J gene: TRBJ2-7
D gene: TRBD1
CDR3 DNA: TGTGCCAGCAGTCCCCGCGGACAGGGAAGTCGCTACGAGCAGTACTTC
CDR3 protein: CASSPRGQGSRYEQYF

V gene: TRBV2
clone size: NA
J gene: TRBJ1-4
D gene: NA
CDR3 DNA: TGTGCCAGCAGTGACTCTTCGGGTGGGGGAATTGAAAAACTGTTTTTT
CDR3 protein: CASSDSSGGGIEKLFF

V gene: TRBV7-2
clone size: NA
J gene: TRBJ1-1
D gene: NA
CDR3 DNA: TGTGCCAGCAGCCCCCCGGCGGCGGGAAGGACTGAAGCTTTCTTT
CDR3 protein: CASSPPAAGRTEAFF

V gene: TRBV6-1
clone size: NA
J gene: TRBJ2-5
D gene: NA
CDR3 DNA: TGTGCCAGCAGTGATGCGGCATCTTTAGTGGAGACCCAGTACTTC
CDR3 protein: CASSDAASLVETQYF

V gene: TRBV7-3
clone size: once
J gene: TRBJ2-3
D gene: TRBD1
CDR3 DNA: TGTGCCAGCAGCCCGGGGACAGGGTCGGCAGATACGCAGTATTTT
CDR3 protein: CASSPGTGSADTQYF

V gene: TRBV6-5
clone size: NA
J gene: TRBJ2-1
D gene: TRBD2
CDR3 DNA: TGTGCCAGCAGTTACGGGCGGGGGGGCTCCGATGAGCAGTTCTTC
CDR3 protein: CASSYGRGGSDEQFF

V gene: TRBV7-8
clone size: NA
J gene: TRBJ2-1
D gene: TRBD2
CDR3 DNA: TGTGCCAGCAGCTTACTAGCGGGGGGCCCTTTGGTCGATGAGCAGTTCTTC
CDR3 protein: CASSLLAGGPLVDEQFF

V gene: TRBV20-1
clone size: NA
J gene: TRBJ1-1
D gene: NA
CDR3 DNA: TGCAGTGCTGGACTTACGGGTGAAGCTTTCTTT
CDR3 protein: CSAGLTGEAFF

V gene: TRBV5-4
clone size: NA
J gene: TRBJ2-7
D gene: NA
CDR3 DNA: TGTGCCAGCAGCTTAGTGGCGGATCCACCCTACGAGCAGTACTTC
CDR3 protein: CASSLVADPPYEQYF

V gene: TRBV6-4
clone size: NA
J gene: TRBJ1-2
D gene: TRBD1
CDR3 DNA: TGTGCCAGCTCGGACAGGGGAATTGGCTACACCTTC
CDR3 protein: CASSDRGIGYTF

V gene: TRBV4-1
clone size: NA
J gene: TRBJ1-2
D gene: NA
CDR3 DNA: TGCGCCAGCAGCCAAGATTCGAGTGTGAGCTACACCTTC
CDR3 protein: CASSQDSSVSYTF

V gene: TRBV12-5
clone size: NA
J gene: TRBJ1-2
D gene: NA
CDR3 DNA: TGTGCTAGTGGTCGGACCAACTATGGCTACACCTTC
CDR3 protein: CASGRTNYGYTF

V gene: TRBV11-2
clone size: NA
J gene: TRBJ2-7
D gene: NA
CDR3 DNA: TGTGCCAGCAGCTTAGAATTCAAATGGCCTCGCCAAGGGCACTACGAGCAGTACTTC
CDR3 protein: CASSLEFKWPRQGHYEQYF

V gene: TRBV7-9
clone size: few
J gene: TRBJ2-5
D gene: TRBD2
CDR3 DNA: TGTGCCAGCAGCCTACCGACTAGCGGGATCCAAGAGACCCAGTACTTC
CDR3 protein: CASSLPTSGIQETQYF

V gene: TRBV4-3
clone size: few
J gene: TRBJ1-1
D gene: NA
CDR3 DNA: TGCGCCAGCAGCCAAGATATAGGCACTGAAGCTTTCTTT
CDR3 protein: CASSQDIGTEAFF

V gene: TRBV7-7
clone size: NA
J gene: TRBJ2-1
D gene: TRBD1
CDR3 DNA: TGTGCTAGCAGCTTAGTTCCCCGGGACAGGAACTACAATGAGCAGTTCTTC
CDR3 protein: CASSLVPRDRNYNEQFF

V gene: TRBV13
clone size: NA
J gene: TRBJ2-3
D gene: NA
CDR3 DNA: TGTGCCAGCAGCCAAGCAGGGACAGATACGCAGTATTTT
CDR3 protein: CASSQAGTDTQYF

V gene: TRBV7-9
clone size: once
J gene: TRBJ2-7
D gene: NA
CDR3 DNA: TGTGCCAGCAGCTCCCCGGCCCGCTCCTACGAGCAGTACTTC
CDR3 protein: CASSSPARSYEQYF

V gene: TRBV5-1
clone size: NA
J gene: TRBJ1-2
D gene: NA
CDR3 DNA: TGCGCCAGCAGCTCGACAGTTAACTATGGCTACACCTTC
CDR3 protein: CASSSTVNYGYTF

V gene: TRBV5-1
clone size: NA
J gene: TRBJ2-3
D gene: NA
CDR3 DNA: TGCGCCAGCAGCTTGGGTGGGTATAGCACAGATACGCAGTATTTT
CDR3 protein: CASSLGGYSTDTQYF

V gene: TRBV19
clone size: few
J gene: TRBJ1-1
D gene: NA
CDR3 DNA: TGTGCCAGTACCGCAGGGCTCACTGAAGCTTTCTTT
CDR3 protein: CASTAGLTEAFF

V gene: TRBV7-2
clone size: NA
J gene: TRBJ1-2
D gene: TRBD1
CDR3 DNA: TGTGCCACAACCGGGACAGGAGGGCTCGTCGGTTATGGCTACACCTTC
CDR3 protein: CATTGTGGLVGYGYTF

V gene: TRBV19
clone size: NA
J gene: TRBJ1-2
D gene: NA
CDR3 DNA: TGTGCCAGTAGTATAGATGGTCGCCAGGGGTTTGGCTACACCTTC
CDR3 protein: CASSIDGRQGFGYTF

V gene: TRBV6-1
clone size: NA
J gene: TRBJ2-7
D gene: NA
CDR3 DNA: TGTGCCAGCACCGGAAGTGGTTACGAGCAGTACTTC
CDR3 protein: CASTGSGYEQYF

V gene: TRBV7-2
clone size: NA
J gene: TRBJ1-2
D gene: TRBD1
CDR3 DNA: TGTGCCAGCAGCTTAAGTGGGACAGGGACCTATGGCTACACCTTC
CDR3 protein: CASSLSGTGTYGYTF

V gene: TRBV5-6
clone size: NA
J gene: TRBJ2-5
D gene: TRBD2
CDR3 DNA: TGTGCCAACACTAGCGGGGAGGGAGAGACTCAGTACTTC
CDR3 protein: CANTSGEGETQYF

V gene: TRBV7-8
clone size: NA
J gene: TRBJ2-7
D gene: NA
CDR3 DNA: TGTGCCAGCAGCTTGAATGTGGTGACCCAACCTTACGAGCAGTACTTC
CDR3 protein: CASSLNVVTQPYEQYF